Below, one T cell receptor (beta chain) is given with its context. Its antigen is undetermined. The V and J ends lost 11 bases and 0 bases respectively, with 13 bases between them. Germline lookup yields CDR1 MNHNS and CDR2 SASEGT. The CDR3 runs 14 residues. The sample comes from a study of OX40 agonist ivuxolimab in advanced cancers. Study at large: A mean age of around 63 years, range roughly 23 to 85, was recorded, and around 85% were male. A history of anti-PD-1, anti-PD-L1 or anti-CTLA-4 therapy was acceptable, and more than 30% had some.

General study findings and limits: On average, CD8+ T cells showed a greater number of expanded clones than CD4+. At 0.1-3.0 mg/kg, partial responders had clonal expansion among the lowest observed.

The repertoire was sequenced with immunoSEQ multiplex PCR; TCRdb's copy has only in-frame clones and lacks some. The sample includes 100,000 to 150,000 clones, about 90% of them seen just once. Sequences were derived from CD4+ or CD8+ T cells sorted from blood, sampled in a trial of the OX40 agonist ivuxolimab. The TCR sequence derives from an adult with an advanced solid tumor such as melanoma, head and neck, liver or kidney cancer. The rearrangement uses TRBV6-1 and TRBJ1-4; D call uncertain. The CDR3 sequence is CAAQPGATNEKLFF. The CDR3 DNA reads TGTGCCGCCCAACCCGGTGCAACTAATGAAAAACTGTTTTTT.